The 22 T cell receptor beta chains given below trace back to one sample, sequenced in a study of HIV-infected children after antiretroviral therapy interruption. Documented treatment: PENTA 11 planned treatment interruption arm or continuous ART arm. Unique molecular identifiers were included in an RNA-based 3' RACE TCR library. One entry per CDR3 protein, called by TCRdb with MiXCR from the 3' RACE reads. Among tens of thousands of distinct CDR3 sequences listed, 4.3% were seen once. This sample comprised CD45RA+ CD4+ T cells from PBMCs, pooled from several time points, obtained from a donor given antiretroviral therapy, either interrupted or continuous. Subset specified: naive CD4+ CD45RA+ CD45RO- T cells. The source is a pool of human donors with HIV.

This clonotype has at least ten counts. The genes are TRBV7-2 and TRBJ1-6; D is undetermined. The CDR3 loop spans 13 amino acids. V dropped 4 bases and J dropped 7 bases, with 8 bases sitting between them. The V gene's germline CDR1 is SGHTA and CDR2 FQGNSA. The CDR3 is CASSYSGNSPLHF. DNA for the CDR3: TGTGCCAGCAGCTATTCGGGGAATTCACCCCTCCACTTT.

This clonotype was seen ten or more times. The genes are TRBV12-3 or TRBV12-4 and TRBJ1-3; D gene unclear. The CDR3 totals 15 residues. V lost 6 bases to trimming and J lost 2 bases, with 14 bases between them. For the CDR3, the DNA is TGTGCCAGCAGGTTTGGGATCCAGGCTGGAAACACCATATATTTT. Translated: CASRFGIQAGNTIYF.

This clonotype was recorded at least ten times. The rearrangement uses TRBV18 and TRBJ2-3; TRBD2 might be the D (7 bases). The CDR3 has 14 amino acids. Germline-derived CDR1 and CDR2 are KGHSH and LQKENI. V was pared by 3 bases and J by 4 bases, with 11 bases between. CDR3 sequence reads: CASSPGGAPDTQYF. For the CDR3, the DNA is TGTGCCAGCTCACCGGGGGGGGCCCCAGATACGCAGTATTTT.

This clonotype has a count of ten or more. The chain links TRBV19 to TRBJ2-1; 8 bases are a match to TRBD2. The V and J ends lost 10 bases and 0 bases, in that order; junction bases with no gene match: 2. The germline CDR1 and CDR2 sequences are LNHDA and SQIVND (reference sequence). The CDR3 spans 13 residues. CDR3 amino acids: CATGLASYNEQFF. In DNA form, the CDR3 reads TGTGCCACCGGACTAGCCTCCTACAATGAGCAGTTCTTC.

In its sample, this clonotype was seen many times. The chain links TRBV12-3 or TRBV12-4 to TRBJ1-1; D is ambiguous. V was trimmed by 3 bases and J by 3 bases, leaving 17 bases between them. The CDR3 has 16 residues. The CDR3 DNA sequence: TGTGCCAGCAGTTTCCTCCCCAATGCAGTGGACACTGAAGCTTTCTTT. Encoded protein: CASSFLPNAVDTEAFF.

In its sample, this clonotype was seen many times. The chain carries TRBV7-2 and TRBJ2-1, with TRBD2 matching 11 bases. Germline V lookup: CDR1 SGHTA, CDR2 FQGNSA. V dropped 5 bases and J dropped 6; count of bases not matched to a gene: 6. The CDR3 is 15 amino acids. The CDR3 nucleotides are TGTGCCAGCAGCCTGGGACTAGCGGCCATCAATGAGCAGTTCTTC. This translates into CASSLGLAAINEQFF.

Ten or more counts support this clonotype. The chain couples TRBV29-1 to TRBJ2-3, with TRBD1 matching 12 bases. The CDR3 loop spans 14 amino acids. Looked up from germline, CDR1 is SQVTM and CDR2 is ANQGSEA. The ends lost 7 bases at V and 6 bases at J; junction bases unmatched: 8. CDR3 in amino acids: CSARGTGGEDTQYF. The CDR3 DNA reads TGCAGCGCGAGAGGGACAGGGGGCGAGGATACGCAGTATTTT.

This clonotype was seen repeatedly, ten times or more. The rearrangement joins TRBV13 to TRBJ2-7; perhaps TRBD1 as D (6 bases). Germline lookup yields CDR1 PRHDT and CDR2 FYEKMQ (reference sequence). CDR3 length: 15 residues. Trimming removed 5 bases from V and 0 bases from J, with 14 bases in between. This CDR3 is CASSERGQSSYEQYF. CDR3 nucleotide sequence: TGTGCCAGCAGCGAGAGAGGACAGAGCTCCTACGAGCAGTACTTC.

This clonotype appeared a few times. The chain recombines TRBV7-2 with TRBJ2-1; 7 bases align to TRBD2. V lost 5 bases to trimming and J lost 0 bases; unmatched junction nucleotides: 10. Germline V gene data show CDR1 as SGHTA and CDR2 as FQGNSA. The CDR3 is 17 amino acids. CDR3 sequence (DNA): TGTGCCAGCAGCGTAGGAGCCTCTAGCGGCTCCTACAATGAGCAGTTCTTC. Protein sequence: CASSVGASSGSYNEQFF.

This clonotype appeared a few times. V is TRBV6-1 and J is TRBJ2-3; 7 nucleotides agree with TRBD1. CDR1 and CDR2 from the germline V gene are MNHNS and SASEGT. V was pared by 8 bases and J by 1 base, with 3 bases of the junction left unmatched. The CDR3 has 13 amino acids. The CDR3 reads CASFGQGTDTQYF. The CDR3 nucleotides read TGTGCCAGCTTCGGACAGGGCACAGATACGCAGTATTTT.

The V and J genes are TRBV4-1 and TRBJ2-3, with 8 bases identical to TRBD2. Germline assignment: CDR1 MGHRA and CDR2 YSYEKL. With 3 bases clipped from V and 3 bases from J, the junction kept 14 bases outside the gene matches. CDR3 length: 18 amino acids. The CDR3 DNA follows: TGCGCCAGCAGCCAGATCTTGACGGGGGGGCGTCGAACAGATACGCAGTATTTT. Its translation is CASSQILTGGRRTDTQYF.

This clonotype was picked up many times. The J gene is TRBJ2-1, the V gene TRBV12-3 or TRBV12-4; 12 bases map to TRBD1. This CDR3 is 16 amino acids long. V shed 5 bases, J shed 8 bases, and the junction held 10 bases outside the gene matches. CDR3 coding DNA: TGTGCCAGCAGTAAAGCACCGGGACAGGGGGCCCATGAGCAGTTCTTC. Translated, it gives CASSKAPGQGAHEQFF.

This clonotype was seen more than once but under ten times. The chain links TRBV19 to TRBJ2-3, with 8 bases matching TRBD2. Germline lookup yields CDR1 LNHDA and CDR2 SQIVND (reference sequence). The length of the CDR3 is 18 residues. With 2 bases clipped from V and 4 bases from J, the junction kept 14 bases outside the gene matches. The CDR3 coding sequence is TGTGCCAGTAGTATACTCTCCGGGGGGGCCAGGCGACCAGATACGCAGTATTTT. Its translation: CASSILSGGARRPDTQYF. Full variable domain (missing parts from reference TRBV19 and TRBJ2-3): DGGITQSPKYLFRKEGQNVTLSCEQNLNHDAMYWYRQDPGQGLRLIYYSQIVNDFQKGDIAEGYSVSREKKESFPLTVTSAQKNPTAFYLCASSILSGGARRPDTQYFGPGTRLTVL.

This clonotype showed up many times. This sequence joins TRBV7-9 and TRBJ2-1, with 9 bases lining up with TRBD2. The CDR3 contains 14 residues. The V segment lost 1 base and the J segment 9 bases; nucleotides outside the gene matches: 4. Looked up from germline, CDR1 is SEHNR and CDR2 is FQNEAQ (reference sequence). The CDR3 loop is CASSLGIAGVEQFF. CDR3 sequence (DNA): TGTGCCAGCAGCTTAGGGATAGCGGGAGTTGAGCAGTTCTTC.

The gene calls are TRBV11-2 and TRBJ1-1; D might be TRBD1 (6 bases). Germline CDR1 reads SGHAT; CDR2 reads FQNNGV. V shed 5 bases and J shed 5 bases, with 12 bases lying between them. This CDR3 is built from 13 residues. The CDR3 reads CASSQQGGTEAFF. For the CDR3, the DNA is TGTGCCAGCAGCCAGCAAGGGGGGACTGAAGCTTTCTTT.

The CDR3 nucleotides read TGTGCCAGCAGCCAAGAAGGGGGACAGTACTACGAGCAGTACTTC. The encoded protein is CASSQEGGQYYEQYF. The chain uses TRBV4-2 and TRBJ2-7, with TRBD1 identical over 7 bases. Trimming took 0 bases from V and 3 from J; bases not matched to a gene: 5. CDR3 size: 15 residues. Per germline, CDR1 LGHNA and CDR2 YNFKEQ.

This clonotype came up many times. The chain joins TRBV12-3 or TRBV12-4 to TRBJ2-7; the match to TRBD1 covers 7 bases. The V segment lost 3 bases and the J segment 3 bases; nucleotides outside the gene matches: 2. The CDR3 sequence is 13 residues long. The CDR3 loop reads CASSFRQGYEQYF. The CDR3 bases are TGTGCCAGCAGTTTCAGACAGGGCTACGAGCAGTACTTC.

This clonotype appeared many times. The chain recombines TRBV2 with TRBJ1-5; the D gene is possibly TRBD1 (6 bases). V lost 2 bases to trimming and J lost 4 bases, with 12 bases between them. CDR1 is SNHLY, CDR2 FYNNEI, per germline. The CDR3 is 15 residues long. CDR3: CASSEPTGINQPQHF. As DNA, the CDR3 is TGTGCCAGCAGTGAACCTACAGGGATAAATCAGCCCCAGCATTTT.

In its sample, this clonotype is medium-sized. This chain connects TRBV20-1 to TRBJ1-1; D remains unclear. Deletions cut 6 bases from V and 1 base from J, with 3 bases between. Germline V gene sequence: CDR1 DFQATT, CDR2 SNEGSKA (reference sequence). The CDR3 contains 10 residues. The CDR3 bases are TGCAGTGCCCCGAACACTGAAGCTTTCTTT. It specifies CSAPNTEAFF.

This clonotype was counted ten times or more. The chain carries TRBV11-2 and TRBJ1-1, with TRBD1 matching over 7 bases. Germline CDR1 is SGHAT and CDR2 is FQNNGV. The CDR3 has 15 amino acids. Losses at the gene ends were 5 bases for V and 4 bases for J; bases not matched to a gene: 10. The DNA for the CDR3 is TGTGCCAGCAGCGCCTCAAGGACAGGCGGCACTGAAGCTTTCTTT. It specifies CASSASRTGGTEAFF.

This clonotype was seen a handful of times. The chain uses TRBV7-6 and TRBJ2-1; 10 bases agree with TRBD1. With 5 bases clipped from V and 5 bases from J, the junction kept 12 bases outside the gene matches. The length of the CDR3 is 17 residues. CDR1 and CDR2 (germline): SGHVS, FNYEAQ. The CDR3 region is CASSPTGTGARNNEQFF. The DNA for the CDR3 is TGTGCCAGCAGCCCGACCGGGACAGGGGCAAGGAACAATGAGCAGTTCTTC.

At least ten counts were recorded for this clonotype. The chain recombines TRBV12-3 or TRBV12-4 with TRBJ2-1; no reliable D call. The V gene lost 1 base and the J gene lost 0 bases, with 10 bases spanning the gap. The CDR3 totals 16 residues. CDR3 sequence reads: CASSLDLFSSYNEQFF. The CDR3, as DNA: TGTGCCAGCAGTTTAGATTTATTTAGCTCCTACAATGAGCAGTTCTTC.